These T cell receptor beta chains were read from a single sample in a study of OX40 agonist ivuxolimab in advanced cancers. Clones were sequenced by immunoSEQ multiplex PCR, and TCRdb holds only the in-frame ones, with some missing. The sample has tens of thousands of clones, 60% to 85% seen once. The source was CD4+ or CD8+ T cells sorted from blood, collected in a trial of the OX40 agonist ivuxolimab. The receptor source for this set is an adult with an advanced solid tumor such as melanoma, head and neck, liver or kidney cancer. Each CDR3 is given with its conserved first and last residue.

TRBV6-6	TRBJ1-4	CASSLDRGPDEKLFF
TRBV5-6	TRBJ1-1	CASSLVRGLNTEAFF
TRBV19	TRBJ1-1	CASSPPGTLRITEAFF
TRBV10-3	TRBJ1-2	CAISESKAGVGHGYTF
TRBV30	TRBJ2-3	CAWSGGLSTDTQYF
TRBV10-3	.	CAIGEGSYEQYF
TRBV10-1	TRBJ2-5	CASSESTGGTQYF
TRBV6-5	TRBJ1-1	CASSAYTEAFF
TRBV6-5	TRBJ1-2	CASSYFRDRVQGYTF
TRBV28	TRBJ1-5	CASSFRFWTASNQPQHF
TRBV5-1	TRBJ1-2	CASSPDLRWDGSNYGYTF
TRBV5-1	TRBJ2-7	CASSLVSGAAEQYF
TRBV2	TRBJ2-2	CASSALAVNTGELFF
TRBV28	TRBJ2-1	CASPPGLAGGGGSYNEQFF
TRBV5-1	TRBJ2-3	CASRSDREVLTDTQYF
TRBV18	TRBJ2-7	CASSVDRGLGEQYF
TRBV27	TRBJ1-1	CASSLSMALVGNTEAFF
TRBV29-1	TRBJ2-1	CSVRGTGGYNEQFF
TRBV15	TRBJ2-3	CATSRDPGTDTQYF
TRBV19	TRBJ1-5	CASRHRDSNQPQHF
TRBV9	TRBJ1-1	CASSVDSFMNTEAFF
TRBV6-6	TRBJ1-4	CASTPQEGTGGEKLFF
TRBV19	TRBJ2-6	CASSPNPGSSGANVLTF
TRBV29-1	TRBJ2-1	CSVALSGQGGMEQFF
TRBV7-2	TRBJ2-5	CASSPASGRGQETQYF
TRBV5-1	TRBJ1-1	CASSLAGQGVTEAFF
TRBV10-3	TRBJ2-5	CAISESTLQETQYF
TRBV7-9	TRBJ2-5	CASSTPKTGGLQETQYF
TRBV7-2	TRBJ2-2	CASSVSRSATGELFF
TRBV5-4	TRBJ2-3	CASSEGTSADTQYF
TRBV6-6	TRBJ2-2	CASRQQGRLSGELFF
TRBV6-1	TRBJ2-3	CAITAGLANTDTQYF
TRBV7-2	TRBJ2-5	CASSSTGIETQYF
TRBV9	TRBJ2-1	CASSVVSMNNEQFF
TRBV18	TRBJ1-4	CASSPQGEKLFF
TRBV7-2	TRBJ2-1	CASSLRYNEQFF
TRBV4-1	TRBJ2-5	CASSQVMGWGQETQYF
TRBV19	TRBJ2-5	CASSGLGETQYF
TRBV28	TRBJ2-1	CASRRTSGRGNEQFF
TRBV6-5	TRBJ2-7	CASSRTTDSYEQYF
TRBV7-2	TRBJ2-5	CASSLGVRGQETQYF
TRBV5-1	TRBJ1-2	CASSTEGPYGYTF
TRBV5-1	TRBJ2-2	CASSGGQNTGELFF
TRBV11-2	TRBJ2-1	CASSFQSGTNEQFF
TRBV7-8	TRBJ2-3	CASSQIGVPTDTQYF
TRBV18	.	CASHEATGSYEQYF
TRBV5-6	TRBJ1-5	CASSLRQEQPQHF
TRBV7-9	TRBJ2-7	CASSPPGGSYEQYF
TRBV7-2	TRBJ1-2	CAIGLGQASTLYGYTF
TRBV15	TRBJ2-7	CATSRGMDRGDYEQYF
TRBV18	TRBJ1-3	CASSLEGGNTIYF
TRBV2	TRBJ2-7	CASRDPTDYEQYF
TRBV2	TRBJ2-7	CASRPDRDSSYEQYF
TRBV10-3	TRBJ2-5	CAISTGTNSQETQYF
TRBV5-1	TRBJ2-1	CASSSAGPRAGGTYNEQFF
TRBV5-1	TRBJ2-1	CASSLDSYNEQFF
TRBV9	TRBJ2-3	CASSTRLAGTDTQYF